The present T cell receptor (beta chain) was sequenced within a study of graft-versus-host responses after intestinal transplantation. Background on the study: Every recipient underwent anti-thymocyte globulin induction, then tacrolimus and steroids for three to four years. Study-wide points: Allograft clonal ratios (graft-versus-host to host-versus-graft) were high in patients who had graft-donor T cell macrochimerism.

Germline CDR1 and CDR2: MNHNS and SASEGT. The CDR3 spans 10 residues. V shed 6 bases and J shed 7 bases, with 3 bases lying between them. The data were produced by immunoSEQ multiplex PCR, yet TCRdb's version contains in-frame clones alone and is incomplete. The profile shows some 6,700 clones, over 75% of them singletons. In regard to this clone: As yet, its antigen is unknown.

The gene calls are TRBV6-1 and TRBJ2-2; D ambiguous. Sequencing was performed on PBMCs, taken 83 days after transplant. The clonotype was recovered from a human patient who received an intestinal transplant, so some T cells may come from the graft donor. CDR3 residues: CASSDGELFF. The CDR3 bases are TGTGCCAGCAGCGACGGGGAGCTGTTTTTT.